This TCR beta chain was identified during a study of T cells in Graves' hyperthyroidism and ophthalmopathy. Authors of the study amplified TCR beta CDR3 regions from RNA transcripts. HTBI primers were the set used in a first-round RT-PCR of the TCR CDR3. Each CDR3 protein is one row after TCRdb ran MiXCR on the multiplex PCR reads. This table holds around 720,000 distinct CDR3 sequences, 30% to 40% found once. More than 8 ml fresh peripheral blood yielded the PBMCs. Germline V gene data show CDR1 as MGHRA and CDR2 as YSYEKL. The CDR3 consists of 16 residues. The ends were cut back, 1 base at V and 4 bases at J, with 11 bases in the middle.

The chain couples TRBV4-1 to TRBJ1-6; D is undetermined. Sequencing used blood. The TCR sequence derives from a woman in her forties with Graves' hyperthyroidism. The chain's CDR3 is CASSQGAVKYNSPLHF. CDR3 DNA sequence: TGCGCCAGCAGCCAAGGGGCAGTTAAGTATAATTCACCCCTCCACTTT.